This T cell receptor beta chain derives from a study of OX40 agonist ivuxolimab in advanced cancers. Study-level background: Patients were given ivuxolimab, an antibody that agonizes OX40 (CD134). Partial responses were achieved by three patients: one hepatocellular carcinoma, two cutaneous melanoma.

Repertoires were generated with immunoSEQ multiplex PCR, while TCRdb's copy carries only in-frame clones and drops some. Of 70,000 to 95,000 clones listed, 90% are singletons. Findings and caveats of the study: By week 6 at 0.1 to 3.0 mg/kg, blood CD4+ and CD8+ T cells had expanded clonally.

A word on this clone: The antigen is unknown.

V was shortened by 6 bases and J by 5 bases, with 21 bases between the two germline ends. Germline-derived CDR1 and CDR2 are SGHDT and YYEEEE. CDR3 length equals 15 residues. The sequencing used CD4+ or CD8+ T cells sorted from blood, collected in a trial of the OX40 agonist ivuxolimab. This clonotype originated in an adult with an advanced solid tumor such as melanoma, head and neck, liver or kidney cancer. The chain recombines TRBV5-6 with TRBJ2-7, with D possibly being TRBD2 (6 bases). CDR3 amino acids: CASTDQEGPFDEQYV. In DNA form, the CDR3 reads TGTGCCAGCACCGACCAGGAGGGTCCCTTTGACGAGCAGTACGTC.